These T cell receptor beta chains were read from a single sample in a study of cytomegalovirus exposure and HLA in healthy donors. Clones were sequenced by immunoSEQ multiplex PCR, and TCRdb holds only the in-frame ones, with some missing. The sample includes some 71,000 clones, 94% of them seen just once. The sample was PBMCs. These receptors came from a woman younger than 35 in good health and CMV-seronegative. Both conserved end residues are part of each CDR3. Each record gives: D gene, V gene, J gene, clone size, CDR3 DNA, CDR3 protein. A D gene is named only where the DNA matches it firmly. Some rows mark clone size as missing; the rest say once, few, many or name a class of expanded clone.

NA	TRBV5-4	TRBJ2-5	once	TGTGCCAGCAGCTTGTGGGGCTGGGAGACCCAGTACTTC	CASSLWGWETQYF
TRBD2	TRBV4-1	TRBJ2-1	NA	TGCGCCAGCAGCCAAGTTATAGCGGGAGGGTACAATGAGCAGTTCTTC	CASSQVIAGGYNEQFF
NA	TRBV14	TRBJ2-2	NA	TGTGCCAGCAGCCAGCAAAACATAAACACCGGGGAGCTGTTTTTT	CASSQQNINTGELFF
TRBD1	TRBV27	TRBJ1-2	NA	TGTGCCAGCAGTGGAGGACAGGGGTACTATGGCTACACCTTC	CASSGGQGYYGYTF
TRBD2	TRBV6-5	TRBJ2-5	NA	TGTGCCAGCAGCCGCGGGGGGTCCGAAGAGACCCAGTACTTC	CASSRGGSEETQYF
TRBD2	TRBV14	TRBJ2-1	once	TGTGCCAGCAGCCAGACTAGCGGGGAGCAGTTCTTC	CASSQTSGEQFF
TRBD2	TRBV4-1	TRBJ2-2	NA	TGCGCCAGCAGCCAAGAGGACGGGAGGGGGGGGTCCCCCGGGGAGCTGTTTTTT	CASSQEDGRGGSPGELFF
NA	TRBV9	TRBJ2-7	NA	TGTGCCAGCAGCGTAGACCCCGTGGAGGGGGCGCTATACGAGCAGTACTTC	CASSVDPVEGALYEQYF
NA	TRBV27	TRBJ1-5	NA	TGTGCCAGCAGTATAGGACAGCCCCGGAAGGATCAGCCCCAGCATTTT	CASSIGQPRKDQPQHF
NA	TRBV7-9	TRBJ2-1	NA	TGTGCCAGCAGCTTAGGAGGGAGAAGCGGTGAGCAGTTCTTC	CASSLGGRSGEQFF
TRBD2	TRBV6-1	TRBJ2-1	NA	TGTGCCAGCAGTGACGAGCGGGGAGGGAGTGATGAGCAGTTCTTC	CASSDERGGSDEQFF
NA	TRBV9	TRBJ2-2	NA	TGTGCCAGCAGCATAGGGCCCGGGGAGCTGTTTTTT	CASSIGPGELFF
TRBD2	TRBV29-1	TRBJ2-3	NA	TGCAGCGCGCGACTAGCGTATACAGATACGCAGTATTTT	CSARLAYTDTQYF
TRBD1	TRBV7-9	TRBJ2-7	NA	TGTGCCAGCAGCCCCCGGGACAGGGACCACGAGCAGTACTTC	CASSPRDRDHEQYF
TRBD2	TRBV7-9	TRBJ2-7	NA	TGTGCCAGCAGCTTCGAACTAGCGGAGGCGGTGCAGTACTTC	CASSFELAEAVQYF
NA	TRBV27	TRBJ1-5	NA	TGTGCCAGCAGTTTTATCAATCAGCCCCAGCATTTT	CASSFINQPQHF
TRBD1	TRBV5-1	TRBJ2-2	NA	TGCGCCAGCAGCTTGGAAACAGGGGTCGCAACCGGGGAGCTGTTTTTT	CASSLETGVATGELFF
TRBD1	TRBV14	TRBJ2-5	once	TGTGCCAGCAGCCCGGGACAGAGGTACCAAGAGACCCAGTACTTC	CASSPGQRYQETQYF
TRBD1	TRBV4-2	TRBJ2-1	NA	TGTGCCAGCAGCCAGGACACAGGGGATGAGCAGTTCTTC	CASSQDTGDEQFF
NA	TRBV6-6	TRBJ2-5	NA	TGTGCCAGCAGCCAACCGGGGGTGTACCAAGAGACCCAGTACTTC	CASSQPGVYQETQYF
TRBD1	TRBV6-4	TRBJ2-2	NA	TGTGCCAGCCTTGTGGACAGGAACGACGGGGAGCTGTTTTTT	CASLVDRNDGELFF
NA	TRBV7-9	TRBJ1-1	NA	TGTGCCAGCAGCGCAACGGCGGGGGGGCCCGAAGCTTTCTTT	CASSATAGGPEAFF
TRBD1	TRBV7-2	TRBJ2-7	NA	TGTGCCAGCAGTTCCCCGGGGACAGGAGCCTACGAGCAGTACTTC	CASSSPGTGAYEQYF
TRBD1	TRBV6-1	TRBJ1-2	few	TGTGCCAGCAACCCTGGGACAGTTTATGGCTACACCTTC	CASNPGTVYGYTF
TRBD2	TRBV5-6	TRBJ2-5	few	TGTGCCAGCAGCTCCGGGACTAGCAATCGAGAGACCCAGTACTTC	CASSSGTSNRETQYF
TRBD2	TRBV27	TRBJ2-2	NA	TGTGCCAGCACCGCATGGACTAGCGGGGTCGGCGGGGAGCTGTTTTTT	CASTAWTSGVGGELFF
TRBD2	TRBV2	TRBJ2-1	NA	TGTGCCAGCGGGGGACTAGCGGGGCCTCCCTACAATGAGCAGTTCTTC	CASGGLAGPPYNEQFF
NA	TRBV4-1	TRBJ1-2	NA	TGCGCCAGCAGCCAAGAATCCGGGGATGGCTACACCTTC	CASSQESGDGYTF
NA	TRBV5-6	TRBJ2-3	NA	TGTGCCAGCAGCTTGGTGCGAGATACGCAGTATTTT	CASSLVRDTQYF
NA	TRBV7-8	TRBJ1-5	NA	TGTGCCAGCAGCTTAGTAGGGGGACGTCAGCCCCAGCATTTT	CASSLVGGRQPQHF
TRBD1	TRBV10-2	TRBJ1-1	NA	TGCGCCAGCAGTTGGGGACAGGCCTTTGGCGTGAACACTGAAGCTTTCTTT	CASSWGQAFGVNTEAFF
NA	TRBV13	TRBJ2-5	NA	TGTGCCAGCAGCTCGAGAAGGGGGACAAACCAAGAGACCCAGTACTTC	CASSSRRGTNQETQYF
TRBD2	TRBV27	TRBJ2-7	NA	TGTGCCAGCAGTTTAGGGACTAGTTGGCGCGAGCAGTACTTC	CASSLGTSWREQYF
TRBD1	TRBV10-3	TRBJ2-2	NA	TGTGCCATCAGGAAATCAGGGGGCGCGTCCGGGGAGCTGTTTTTT	CAIRKSGGASGELFF
TRBD2	TRBV2	TRBJ2-2	NA	TGTGCCAGCAGTGAAGCTTCTAGCGGGAGTGGGGAGCTGTTTTTT	CASSEASSGSGELFF
TRBD1	TRBV19	TRBJ1-1	NA	TGTGCCAGTAGGGGACAGGGGGCCACTGAAGCTTTCTTT	CASRGQGATEAFF
NA	TRBV25-1	TRBJ1-4	once	TGTGCCAGCAGTGGTCGGGAGGTTTATGAAAAACTGTTTTTT	CASSGREVYEKLFF
TRBD1	TRBV12-5	TRBJ1-2	NA	TGTGCTAGTGGTTTGGTAGGCGGCAGGGGGGACTATGGCTACACCTTC	CASGLVGGRGDYGYTF
TRBD2	TRBV2	TRBJ2-1	NA	TGTGCCACCGGCGGGGGGCCCTCTACAAACTACAATGAGCAGTTCTTC	CATGGGPSTNYNEQFF
NA	TRBV7-9	TRBJ2-1	NA	TGTGCCAGCAGCCCCTCCGGGTTAGGAGAGCAGTTCTTC	CASSPSGLGEQFF
TRBD1	TRBV6-1	TRBJ2-7	NA	TGTGCCAGCAGTGCAGGGGGCCAGCGAAGCTACGAGCAGTACTTC	CASSAGGQRSYEQYF
TRBD1	TRBV7-7	TRBJ1-1	NA	TGTGCTAGCAGCTTAGGGACAGTCACCGAAGCTTTCTTT	CASSLGTVTEAFF